Below are 8 T cell receptor beta chains sequenced from a single sample in a study of neurological immune-mediated disorders. In TCRdb, the 5' RACE reads were re-called with MiXCR into one record per CDR3 protein. The sample shows under 60,000 distinct CDR3 sequences, roughly 15% of them seen only once. Sequenced material: PBMCs. These receptors were obtained from a man aged 60 to 75 in good health.

V gene TRBV29-1 combines with J gene TRBJ2-2, with 9 bases identical to TRBD1. This CDR3 comprises 17 residues. Looked up from germline, CDR1 is SQVTM and CDR2 is ANQGSEA. The J segment lost 5 bases and the V segment lost 3 bases, leaving 13 bases of the junction unmatched. CDR3 protein: CSVESLGGQGETGELFF. The CDR3 DNA is TGCAGCGTTGAGTCCTTAGGGGGACAGGGAGAAACCGGGGAGCTGTTTTTT.

Points on this clonotype: A single base separates this from a much larger clone, so it may be a read error. V gene TRBV5-1 combines with J gene TRBJ2-2; D is uncertain. The germline V gene has CDR1 SGHRS and CDR2 YFSETQ. The CDR3 is made up of 16 amino acids. V was clipped by 0 bases and J by 3 bases, with 12 bases between them. The CDR3 reads CASSLASVQHTGELFF. Written as DNA, the CDR3 is TGCGCCAGCAGCTTGGCCTCGGTACAGCACACCGGGGAGCTGTTTTTT.

This clonotype was detected many times. V is TRBV9 and J is TRBJ1-3; possible D gene TRBD1, 6 bases. Between the trimmed V and J ends, which lost 0 bases and 0 bases, there was a span of 10 bases. Looked up from germline, CDR1 is SGDLS and CDR2 is YYNGEE. The CDR3 spans 16 residues. Here the CDR3 DNA reads TGTGCCAGCAGCGTAGGCGGGGGACACTCTGGAAACACCATATATTTT. Residues: CASSVGGGHSGNTIYF. Full variable domain (rest looked up from reference TRBV9 and TRBJ1-3): DSGVTQTPKHLITATGQRVTLRCSPRSGDLSVYWYQQSLDQGLQFLIQYYNGEERAKGNILERFSAQQFPDLHSELNLSSLELGDSALYFCASSVGGGHSGNTIYFGEGSWLTVV.

This clonotype was counted ten times or more. The chain employs TRBV24-1 and TRBJ2-2; D is uncertain. V was clipped by 5 bases and J by 4 bases, with 7 bases between them. The CDR3 is 13 residues long. Germline V gives CDR1 KGHDR, CDR2 SFDVKD. In DNA form, the CDR3 reads TGTGCCACCAGTGGGCGGATCACCGGGGAGCTGTTTTTT. Translating it yields CATSGRITGELFF.

The chain has TRBV19 and TRBJ2-5, with 7 nucleotides matching TRBD1. Germline values: CDR1 LNHDA, CDR2 SQIVND (reference sequence). J was trimmed by 5 bases and V by 5 bases; bases with no gene match: 8. CDR3 size: 14 residues. The CDR3 loop is CASSADRAGETQYF. CDR3 DNA: TGTGCCAGTAGTGCCGACAGGGCTGGCGAGACCCAGTACTTC.

In the case of this clonotype: Because it lacks the conserved phenylalanine or tryptophan at the end, this CDR3 is likely a read error. The rearrangement links TRBV5-1 to TRBJ2-5; 7 bases are shared with TRBD1. The CDR3 totals 15 residues. J gave up 2 bases and V 1 base, and 5 bases lay outside the gene matches. Germline V gene lookup returns CDR1 SGHRS and CDR2 YFSETQ. CDR3 in amino acids: CASSLLGTAQETQYL. The CDR3 DNA reads as TGCGCCAGCAGCTTGCTCGGGACAGCTCAAGAGACCCAGTACTTA.

This clonotype was observed at least ten times. J is TRBJ1-1 and V is TRBV6-1; possible D gene TRBD1, 5 bases. V dropped 4 bases and J dropped 0 bases, with 12 bases sitting between them. Germline V gene sequence: CDR1 MNHNS, CDR2 SASEGT. The CDR3 spans 15 residues. The CDR3 nucleotides read TGTGCCAGCAGTGGTGCCCGGGGGTTGAACACTGAAGCTTTCTTT. Encoded protein: CASSGARGLNTEAFF.

This clonotype was counted ten times or more. This CDR3 is CASSFRHGGRETDTQYF. For the CDR3, the DNA is TGTGCCAGCAGCTTTCGGCACGGAGGCCGGGAAACAGATACGCAGTATTTT. The J gene is TRBJ2-3, the V gene TRBV7-2; D perhaps matches TRBD2 (5 bases). The CDR3 consists of 17 residues. Trimming left V 3 bases short and J 3 bases short, with 19 bases between. Per the germline V gene, CDR1 is SGHTA and CDR2 is FQGNSA.